Presented here are 23 T cell receptor beta chains from one specimen sequenced in a study of T-cell reconstitution after alpha-beta-depleted transplantation in children. A library of TCRbeta sequences, prepared with unique molecular identifiers, was generated. TCRdb fed the PCR reads into MiXCR, producing one record per CDR3 protein. This sample has some 290,000 distinct CDR3 sequences, with about 10% found just once. Source: PBMCs from the stem cell graft donor, taken from the stem cell graft. Receptors were obtained from a human donor who donated a stem cell graft to a child with SCID.

The rearrangement links TRBV19 to TRBJ1-5; no definite D call. This CDR3 contains 15 residues. Deletions cut 3 bases from V and 7 bases from J, with 16 bases between. Germline V gene lookup returns CDR1 LNHDA and CDR2 SQIVND (reference sequence). The CDR3 spells CASSISDLPRQPQHF. The CDR3 region has the DNA TGTGCCAGTAGTATTAGCGACCTCCCTCGGCAGCCCCAGCATTTT.

This sequence joins TRBV7-6 and TRBJ1-4; the match to TRBD1 covers 9 bases. CDR3 length equals 13 residues. Germline CDR1 SGHVS, CDR2 FNYEAQ. Trimming cost V 2 bases and J 12 bases; bases outside gene matches: 4. The CDR3 loop is CASSLIHRGQLFF. CDR3 sequence (DNA): TGTGCCAGCAGCTTAATCCACAGGGGGCAACTGTTTTTT.

This clonotype was counted many times. The rearrangement joins TRBV20-1 to TRBJ2-1; 8 nucleotides match TRBD2. The CDR3 consists of 14 residues. With V trimmed by 5 bases and J by 4 bases, 7 bases remained unmatched. The germline V gene encodes CDR1 DFQATT and CDR2 SNEGSKA (reference sequence). In DNA, the CDR3 is TGCAGTGCTGGACCGGGACTAGGTTACAATGAGCAGTTCTTC. Translation gives CSAGPGLGYNEQFF.

The V and J genes are TRBV18 and TRBJ2-7, with D perhaps matching TRBD2 (8 bases). The CDR3 is made up of 19 amino acids. Trimming removed 4 bases at V and 6 bases at J, with 31 bases between. Germline V gives CDR1 KGHSH, CDR2 LQKENI. The CDR3 loop is CASSRQGLGQETFFFEQYF. The CDR3 coding sequence is TGTGCCAGCTCACGCCAGGGACTAGGACAGGAGACCTTCTTTTTCGAGCAGTACTTC.

This clonotype was seen a handful of times. J is TRBJ2-5 and V is TRBV20-1, with 14 nucleotides matching TRBD2. The CDR3 is made up of 16 amino acids. Germline V gene sequence: CDR1 DFQATT, CDR2 SNEGSKA (reference sequence). The CDR3 loop reads CSVPGLAGEIQETQYF. CDR3 sequence (DNA): TGCAGCGTACCGGGACTAGCGGGGGAGATCCAAGAGACCCAGTACTTC.

This clonotype has just a few counts. This chain's CDR3 is CASSLGETYGYTF. Here the CDR3 DNA reads TGTGCCAGCAGCTTAGGAGAAACCTATGGCTACACCTTC. This rearrangement joins TRBV7-9 to TRBJ1-2; the D is unclear. Germline CDR1 SEHNR, CDR2 FQNEAQ (reference sequence). Between the trimmed V and J ends, which lost 1 base and 4 bases, there was a span of 7 bases. The CDR3 covers 13 residues.

The chain combines TRBV6-2 or TRBV6-3 with TRBJ2-3, with 7 bases matching TRBD1. Germline CDR1 reads MNHEY; CDR2 reads SVGEGT. The CDR3 is made up of 16 amino acids. Trimming removed 2 bases from V and 2 bases from J; junction bases left unmatched: 7. In nucleotides, the CDR3 is TGTGCCAGCAGTTACCTCCGGGACAGCCTCACAGATACGCAGTATTTT. It codes for CASSYLRDSLTDTQYF.

This chain links TRBV18 with TRBJ2-5, with a tentative D call TRBD1 (6 bases). The CDR3 totals 15 residues. Germline CDR1 and CDR2: KGHSH and LQKENI. Trimming left V 3 bases short and J 4 bases short, with 15 bases between. The CDR3 DNA reads as TGTGCCAGCTCACCCGTACAGGGTGTTGGAGAGACCCAGTACTTC. This translates into CASSPVQGVGETQYF.

Ten or more counts support this clonotype. The V and J genes are TRBV7-8 and TRBJ2-1; 10 bases line up with TRBD2. Unmatched junction bases numbered 5, after V lost 2 bases and J lost 4 bases. The CDR3 sequence is 16 residues long. CDR1 and CDR2 (germline): SGHVS, FQNEAQ. The DNA for the CDR3 is TGTGCCAGCAGCTTAAATCCTAGCGGGGGTTACAATGAGCAGTTCTTC. It is translated as CASSLNPSGGYNEQFF.

The rearrangement links TRBV3-1 to TRBJ1-6; possible D gene TRBD1, 5 bases. CDR3 length: 15 amino acids. V was cut by 3 bases and J by 9 bases, with 15 bases left in between. Germline CDR1 and CDR2: LGHDT and YNNKEL (reference sequence). CDR3: CASSHGGATPSPLHF. DNA of the CDR3: TGTGCCAGCAGCCATGGGGGAGCCACGCCTTCACCCCTCCACTTT.

The gene calls are TRBV9 and TRBJ2-3, with D unresolved. Trimming took off 0 bases at V and 2 bases at J, with 10 bases between the two ends. The germline gives CDR1 SGDLS, CDR2 YYNGEE. The CDR3 length is 15 residues. CDR3 sequence reads: CASSVVGQDTDTQYF. CDR3 coding DNA: TGTGCCAGCAGCGTAGTAGGGCAAGACACAGATACGCAGTATTTT.

In this sample, this clonotype turned up many times. V gene TRBV6-6 combines with J gene TRBJ2-7; D remains unclear. The CDR3 sequence is 12 residues long. Deletions cut 5 bases from V and 2 bases from J, with 7 bases between. CDR1 is MNHNY, CDR2 SVGAGI, per germline (reference sequence). Written as DNA, the CDR3 is TGTGCCAGCAGTCCGGACCCCTACGAGCAGTACTTC. Protein product: CASSPDPYEQYF.

This clonotype was seen ten or more times. The V and J genes are TRBV5-1 and TRBJ2-1, with D possibly being TRBD2 (6 bases). This CDR3 has 16 amino acids. The V gene's germline CDR1 is SGHRS and CDR2 YFSETQ. V gave up 3 bases and J gave up 10 bases, with 23 bases separating them. This CDR3 is CASSYTGVSSQGEQFF. CDR3 DNA: TGCGCCAGCAGCTATACGGGGGTTTCATCCCAAGGGGAGCAGTTCTTC.

This clonotype occurred many times. The chain joins TRBV7-9 to TRBJ2-3, with TRBD1 as a possible D gene (5 bases). The CDR3 extends over 13 amino acids. Trimming removed 5 bases at V and 6 bases at J, with 12 bases between. The germline CDR1 and CDR2 sequences are SEHNR and FQNEAQ (reference sequence). In DNA, the CDR3 is TGTGCCAGCAGCCCTCCGACAGCCGATACGCAGTATTTT. It encodes CASSPPTADTQYF. Full variable domain (missing parts from reference TRBV7-9 and TRBJ2-3): DTGVSQNPRHKITKRGQNVTFRCDPISEHNRLYWYRQTLGQGPEFLTYFQNEAQLEKSRLLSDRFSAERPKGSFSTLEIQRTEQGDSAMYLCASSPPTADTQYFGPGTRLTVL.

This chain connects TRBV19 to TRBJ1-2, with D hard to call. The CDR3 runs 13 residues. Trimming cost V 3 bases and J 3 bases, with 8 bases left between them. Germline CDR1 is LNHDA and CDR2 is SQIVND (reference sequence). CDR3 DNA: TGTGCCAGTAGTATCGCCAGGTACTATGGCTACACCTTC. Residues: CASSIARYYGYTF. Filled out from reference TRBV19 and TRBJ1-2, the complete variable domain reads DGGITQSPKYLFRKEGQNVTLSCEQNLNHDAMYWYRQDPGQGLRLIYYSQIVNDFQKGDIAEGYSVSREKKESFPLTVTSAQKNPTAFYLCASSIARYYGYTFGSGTRLTVV.

This clonotype was recorded at least ten times. The CDR3 nucleotides read TGTGCCATCCGGACTTTCACAGATACGCAGTATTTT. This codes for CAIRTFTDTQYF. The chain recombines TRBV10-3 with TRBJ2-3; D perhaps matches TRBD2 (5 bases). The CDR3 totals 12 residues. V was shortened by 8 bases and J by 2 bases, with 8 bases between the two germline ends. In germline, CDR1 is ENHRY, CDR2 SYGVKD.

This clonotype was detected ten times or more. The V and J genes are TRBV11-2 and TRBJ1-1; the D gene is possibly TRBD1 (6 bases). The CDR3 is made up of 14 amino acids. The germline V and J ends were trimmed by 5 bases and 6 bases, with 16 bases remaining between them. Germline CDR1 and CDR2: SGHAT and FQNNGV. CDR3 amino acids: CASSEQGRLAEAFF. CDR3 bases: TGTGCCAGCAGCGAACAGGGCAGGTTAGCTGAAGCTTTCTTT.

The chain is built from TRBV10-3 and TRBJ1-1; D remains ambiguous. The CDR3 extends over 15 amino acids. Germline V gives CDR1 ENHRY, CDR2 SYGVKD. Trimming pared 4 bases from V and 0 bases from J, leaving 12 bases between. The CDR3 loop is CAISAFREMNTEAFF. In nucleotides, the CDR3 is TGTGCCATCAGTGCCTTTCGAGAGATGAACACTGAAGCTTTCTTT.

The chain is built from TRBV28 and TRBJ2-1; tentative D call: TRBD2 (5 bases). The V end lost 6 bases, the J end lost 9 bases, and 9 bases lay between the germline ends. The CDR3 contains 11 residues. Germline lookup yields CDR1 MDHEN and CDR2 SYDVKM. The CDR3 region is CASRESGEQFF. In DNA, the CDR3 is TGTGCCAGCAGGGAAAGCGGTGAGCAGTTCTTC.

The V gene is TRBV12-3 or TRBV12-4, the J gene TRBJ2-7; the match to TRBD1 covers 8 bases. The CDR3 sequence is 13 residues long. The trim removed 8 bases at V and 6 bases at J, leaving 9 bases unmatched. The CDR3 here is CASWTGSLGEQYF. The CDR3 coding sequence is TGTGCCAGCTGGACAGGGTCTCTGGGCGAGCAGTACTTC.

The chain couples TRBV3-1 to TRBJ2-4; D remains ambiguous. The CDR3 length is 13 residues. Trimming shortened V by 4 bases and J by 7 bases, and 11 bases separated the two germline ends. Germline-derived CDR1 and CDR2 are LGHDT and YNNKEL (reference sequence). The CDR3 nucleotides read TGTGCCAGCAGCCCCGGGTTTTGGAACATTCAGTACTTC. Protein sequence: CASSPGFWNIQYF.

The J gene is TRBJ2-7, the V gene TRBV6-5, with 8 bases fitting TRBD1. V shed 2 bases and J 0 bases; nucleotides not matched to a gene: 6. The CDR3 runs 16 residues. Germline CDR1 MNHEY, CDR2 SVGAGI. This CDR3 reads CASSYGGRGPSYEQYF. DNA for the CDR3: TGTGCCAGCAGTTACGGTGGCAGGGGGCCCTCCTACGAGCAGTACTTC.

This clonotype appeared many times. The chain links TRBV11-2 to TRBJ2-3; 8 bases map to TRBD2. Trimming cost V 3 bases and J 5 bases; bases outside gene matches: 7. The germline V gene encodes CDR1 SGHAT and CDR2 FQNNGV. This CDR3 has 15 residues. The CDR3 coding sequence is TGTGCCAGCAGCTTTTCGGGGGGGCTAGGAGATACGCAGTATTTT. Amino acid sequence: CASSFSGGLGDTQYF.